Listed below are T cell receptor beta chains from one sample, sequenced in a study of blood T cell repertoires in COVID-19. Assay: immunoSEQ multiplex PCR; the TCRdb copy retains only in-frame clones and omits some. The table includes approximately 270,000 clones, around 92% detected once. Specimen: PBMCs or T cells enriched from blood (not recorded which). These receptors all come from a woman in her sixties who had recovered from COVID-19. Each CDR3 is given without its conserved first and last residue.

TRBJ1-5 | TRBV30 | AWSTGTAVGQPQH
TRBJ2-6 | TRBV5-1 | ASSSVAGTGANVLT
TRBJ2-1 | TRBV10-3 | AISGTGGALSYNEQF
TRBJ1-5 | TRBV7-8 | ASSFLGFSGYSNQPQH
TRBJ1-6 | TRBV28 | ASSIQGNTNSPLH
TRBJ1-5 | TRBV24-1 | ATSDSGGGQGGQPQH
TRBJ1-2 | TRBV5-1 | ASIKDYSTGAYGYT
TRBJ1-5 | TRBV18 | ASSPNRDRGSQPQH
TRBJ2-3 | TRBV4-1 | ASSPAGGRGGVDTQY
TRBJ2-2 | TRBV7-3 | ASSLKGQGGILAGELF
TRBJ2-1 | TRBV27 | ASSSDFNEQF
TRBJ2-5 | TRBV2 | ASRVQGLQETQY
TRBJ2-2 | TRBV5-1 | ASSLEAYTSGREELF
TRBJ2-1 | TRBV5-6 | ASSLRSGSMYNEQF
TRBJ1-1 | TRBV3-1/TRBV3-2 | ASSHGTLNTEAF
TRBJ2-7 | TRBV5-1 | ASSHGVHYEQY
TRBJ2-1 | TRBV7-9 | ASSSGAEQF
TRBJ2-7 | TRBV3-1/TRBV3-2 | ASSPSGTLHYEQY
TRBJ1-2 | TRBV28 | ASSGQGLDGYT
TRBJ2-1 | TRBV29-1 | SVEGLNEQF
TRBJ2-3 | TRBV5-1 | ASSRLFGASRTQY
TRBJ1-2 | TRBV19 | ASSLYYGYT
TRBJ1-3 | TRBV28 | ASGTGGLEAGNTIY
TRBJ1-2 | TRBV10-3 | AAKTGDRAGYT
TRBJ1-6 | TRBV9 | ASSPRVDNSPLH
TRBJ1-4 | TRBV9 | ASSRLGTGEEKLF
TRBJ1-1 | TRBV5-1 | ASSDQGARNTEAF
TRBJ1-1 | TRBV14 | ASSQSSGTGIMNTEAF
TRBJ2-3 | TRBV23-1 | ASPRSGSSTDTQY
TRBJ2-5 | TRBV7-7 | ASSLGTSGKETQY
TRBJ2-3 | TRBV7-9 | ASSPTRGGWTDTQY